Included here is one T cell receptor (beta chain) sequence, with context. This record belongs to a study of T-cell reconstitution after alpha-beta-depleted transplantation in children. Unique molecular identifiers tagged the TCRbeta library. TCRdb re-called the PCR reads with MiXCR, one entry per CDR3 protein. The sample has about 350,000 distinct CDR3 sequences; 15% to 20% are singletons. Trimming removed 2 bases from V and 1 base from J, with 12 bases in between. The CDR3 sequence is 16 residues long. CDR1 SGHDT and CDR2 YYEEEE come from the germline V gene. The sample was PBMCs, mostly from graft donor cells, taken 360 days after TCRalphabeta/CD19-depleted stem cell transplant. The chain joins TRBV5-6 to TRBJ2-2; tentative D call: TRBD2 (6 bases). The TCR originated in a male patient aged 2-15 years who had a stem cell transplant for acute lymphoblastic leukemia, so the T cells may come from the graft donor. CDR3 sequence: CASSFGDLLNTGELFF. CDR3 DNA: TGTGCCAGCAGCTTCGGGGACTTGTTGAACACCGGGGAGCTGTTTTTT. Variable domain in full (rest from reference TRBV5-6 and TRBJ2-2): DAGVTQSPTHLIKTRGQQVTLRCSPKSGHDTVSWYQQALGQGPQFIFQYYEEEERQRGNFPDRFSGHQFPNYSSELNVNALLLGDSALYLCASSFGDLLNTGELFFGEGSRLTVL.